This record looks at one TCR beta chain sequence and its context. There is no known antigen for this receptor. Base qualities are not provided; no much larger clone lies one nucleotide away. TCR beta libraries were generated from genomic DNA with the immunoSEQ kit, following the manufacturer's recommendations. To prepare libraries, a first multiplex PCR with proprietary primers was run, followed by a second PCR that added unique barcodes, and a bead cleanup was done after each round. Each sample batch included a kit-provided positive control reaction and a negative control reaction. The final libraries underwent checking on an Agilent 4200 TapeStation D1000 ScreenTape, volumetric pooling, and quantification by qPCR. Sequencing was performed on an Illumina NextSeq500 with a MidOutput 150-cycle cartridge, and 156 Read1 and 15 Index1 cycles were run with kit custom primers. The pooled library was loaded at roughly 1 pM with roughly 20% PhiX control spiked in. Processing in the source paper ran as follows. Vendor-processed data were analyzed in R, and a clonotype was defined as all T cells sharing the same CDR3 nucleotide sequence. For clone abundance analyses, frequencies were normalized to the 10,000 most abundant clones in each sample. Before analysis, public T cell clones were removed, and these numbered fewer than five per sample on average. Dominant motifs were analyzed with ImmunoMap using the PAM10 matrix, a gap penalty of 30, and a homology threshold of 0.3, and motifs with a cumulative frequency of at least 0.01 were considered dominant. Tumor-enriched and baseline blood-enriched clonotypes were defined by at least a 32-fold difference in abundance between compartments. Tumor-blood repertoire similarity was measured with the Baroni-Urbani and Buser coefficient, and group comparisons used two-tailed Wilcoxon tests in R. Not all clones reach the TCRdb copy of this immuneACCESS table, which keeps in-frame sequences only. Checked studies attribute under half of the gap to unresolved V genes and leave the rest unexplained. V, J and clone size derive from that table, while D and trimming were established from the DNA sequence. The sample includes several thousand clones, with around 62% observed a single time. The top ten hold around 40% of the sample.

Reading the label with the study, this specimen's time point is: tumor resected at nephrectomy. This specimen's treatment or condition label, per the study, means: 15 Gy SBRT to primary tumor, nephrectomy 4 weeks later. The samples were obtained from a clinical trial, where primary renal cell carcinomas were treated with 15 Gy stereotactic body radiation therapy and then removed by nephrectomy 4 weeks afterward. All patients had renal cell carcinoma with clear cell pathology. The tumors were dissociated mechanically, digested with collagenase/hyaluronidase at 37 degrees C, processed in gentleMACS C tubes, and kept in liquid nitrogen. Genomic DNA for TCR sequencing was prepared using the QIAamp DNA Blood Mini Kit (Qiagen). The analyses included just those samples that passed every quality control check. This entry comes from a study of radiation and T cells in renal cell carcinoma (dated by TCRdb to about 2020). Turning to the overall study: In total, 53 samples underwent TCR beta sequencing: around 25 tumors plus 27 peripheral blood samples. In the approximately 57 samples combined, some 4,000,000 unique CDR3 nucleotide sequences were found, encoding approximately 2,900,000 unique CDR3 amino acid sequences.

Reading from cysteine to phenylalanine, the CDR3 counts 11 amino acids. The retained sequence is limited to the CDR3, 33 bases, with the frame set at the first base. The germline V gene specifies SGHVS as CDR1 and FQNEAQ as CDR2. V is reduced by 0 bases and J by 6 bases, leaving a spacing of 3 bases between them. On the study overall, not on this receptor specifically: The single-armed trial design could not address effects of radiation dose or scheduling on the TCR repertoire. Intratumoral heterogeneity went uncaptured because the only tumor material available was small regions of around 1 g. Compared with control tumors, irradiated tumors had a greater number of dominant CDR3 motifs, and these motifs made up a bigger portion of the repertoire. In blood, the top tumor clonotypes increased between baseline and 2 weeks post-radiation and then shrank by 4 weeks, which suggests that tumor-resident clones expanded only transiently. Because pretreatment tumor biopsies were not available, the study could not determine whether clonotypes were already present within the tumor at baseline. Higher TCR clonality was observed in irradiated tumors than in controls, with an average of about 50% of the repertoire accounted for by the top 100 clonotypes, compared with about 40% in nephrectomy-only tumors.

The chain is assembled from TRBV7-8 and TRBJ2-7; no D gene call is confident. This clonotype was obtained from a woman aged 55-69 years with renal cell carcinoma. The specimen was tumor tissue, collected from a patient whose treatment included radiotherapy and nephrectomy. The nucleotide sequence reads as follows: TGTGCCAGCAGCTTAGCAACCGAGCAGTACTTC. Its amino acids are CASSLATEQYF.